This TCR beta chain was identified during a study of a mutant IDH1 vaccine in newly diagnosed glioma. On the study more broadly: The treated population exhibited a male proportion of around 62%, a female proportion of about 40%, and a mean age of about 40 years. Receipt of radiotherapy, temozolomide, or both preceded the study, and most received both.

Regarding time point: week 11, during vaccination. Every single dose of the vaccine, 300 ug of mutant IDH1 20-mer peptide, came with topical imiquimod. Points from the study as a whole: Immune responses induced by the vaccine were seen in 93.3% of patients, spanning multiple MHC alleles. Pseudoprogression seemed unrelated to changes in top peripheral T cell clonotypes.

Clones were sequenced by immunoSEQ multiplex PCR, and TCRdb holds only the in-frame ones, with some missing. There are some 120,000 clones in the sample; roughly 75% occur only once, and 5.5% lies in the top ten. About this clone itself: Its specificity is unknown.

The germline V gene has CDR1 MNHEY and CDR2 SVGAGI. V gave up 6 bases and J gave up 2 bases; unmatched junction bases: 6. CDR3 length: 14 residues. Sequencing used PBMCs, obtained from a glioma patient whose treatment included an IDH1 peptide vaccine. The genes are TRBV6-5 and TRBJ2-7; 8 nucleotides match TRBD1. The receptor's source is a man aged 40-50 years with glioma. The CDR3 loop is CASSSGQDTYEQYF. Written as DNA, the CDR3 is TGTGCCAGCAGCTCGGGACAGGACACCTACGAGCAGTACTTC.